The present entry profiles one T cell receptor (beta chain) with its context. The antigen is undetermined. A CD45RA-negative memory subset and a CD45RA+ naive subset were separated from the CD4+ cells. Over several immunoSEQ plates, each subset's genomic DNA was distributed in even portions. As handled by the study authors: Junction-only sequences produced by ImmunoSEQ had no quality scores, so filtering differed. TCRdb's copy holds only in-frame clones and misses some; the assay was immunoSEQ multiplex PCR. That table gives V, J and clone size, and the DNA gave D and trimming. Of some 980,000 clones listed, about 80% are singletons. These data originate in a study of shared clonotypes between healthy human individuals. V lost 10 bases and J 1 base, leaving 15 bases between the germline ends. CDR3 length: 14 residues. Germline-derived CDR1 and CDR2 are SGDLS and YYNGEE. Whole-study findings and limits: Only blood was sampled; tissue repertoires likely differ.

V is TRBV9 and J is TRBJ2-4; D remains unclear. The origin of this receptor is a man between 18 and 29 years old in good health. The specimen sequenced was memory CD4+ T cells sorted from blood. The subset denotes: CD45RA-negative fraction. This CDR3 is CACYPQPAKNIQYF. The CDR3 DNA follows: TGTGCCTGCTACCCCCAACCTGCCAAAAACATTCAGTACTTC.